The next 9 T cell receptor beta chains were all read from a single sample in a study of identical twins. Each CDR3 protein is one row after TCRdb ran MiXCR on the 5' RACE reads. The sample holds 450,000 to 600,000 distinct CDR3 sequences, approximately 20% seen once. This sample also belongs to another study, concerning yellow fever vaccine responses in identical twins.

The sample taken for sequencing was CD4+ T cells sorted from blood. The receptors were sampled from a woman younger than 30 in good health.

This clonotype was detected ten times or more. The genes are TRBV12-3 or TRBV12-4 and TRBJ1-4; 7 nucleotides match TRBD1. V trimming: 5 bases; J trimming: 7 bases; junction bases outside the gene matches: 7. This CDR3 comprises 14 residues. CDR3 region: CASSHRGGGEKLFF. The CDR3 DNA sequence: TGTGCCAGCAGTCACAGGGGAGGTGGTGAAAAACTGTTTTTT.

This chain links TRBV5-1 with TRBJ2-6, with D unresolved. CDR1 and CDR2 from the germline V gene are SGHRS and YFSETQ. V was clipped by 1 base and J by 0 bases, with 17 bases between them. This CDR3 has 19 amino acids. CDR3 in amino acids: CASSLLGPGRNSGANVLTF. CDR3 sequence (DNA): TGCGCCAGCAGCTTGCTGGGCCCAGGAAGAAACTCTGGGGCCAACGTCCTGACTTTC.

This clonotype was found a few times. The chain employs TRBV10-3 and TRBJ1-5; TRBD1 matches 7 bases. Germline V gives CDR1 ENHRY, CDR2 SYGVKD. Trimming at V came to 3 bases and at J to 3 bases, leaving 5 bases not matched to a gene. The CDR3 spans 15 residues. CDR3 in amino acids: CAISDGGGPNQPQHF. The CDR3 DNA reads as TGTGCCATCAGTGATGGAGGGGGCCCCAATCAGCCCCAGCATTTT.

This clonotype was observed a few times. The CDR3 DNA is TGTGCCAGCAGCCCTCCCGGGACAGGAACCTACGAGCAGTACGTC. It translates to CASSPPGTGTYEQYV. The chain joins TRBV7-9 to TRBJ2-7; 8 nucleotides agree with TRBD1. V shed 5 bases and J 2 bases; nucleotides not matched to a gene: 8. The CDR3 is 15 amino acids. The germline CDR1 and CDR2 sequences are SEHNR and FQNEAQ (reference sequence).

The chain has TRBV7-8 and TRBJ2-7; D not resolved. Trimming removed 1 base from V and 2 bases from J, with 6 bases in between. Germline CDR1 reads SGHVS; CDR2 reads FQNEAQ. The CDR3 extends over 13 amino acids. CDR3 DNA: TGTGCCAGCAGCTTAGATCCTACCTACGAGCAGTACGTC. Translation: CASSLDPTYEQYV.

The V and J genes are TRBV7-2 and TRBJ2-1; D uncertain. CDR1 SGHTA and CDR2 FQGNSA come from the germline V gene. This CDR3 has 14 amino acids. Trimming shortened V by 1 base and J by 2 bases, and 6 bases separated the two germline ends. In DNA, the CDR3 is TGTGCCAGCAGCTTAGGACATACCTACAATGAGCAGTTCTTC. It specifies CASSLGHTYNEQFF.

The chain couples TRBV7-2 to TRBJ2-3, with D uncertain. The CDR3 length is 16 residues. V lost 5 bases to trimming and J lost 6 bases, with 21 bases between them. Germline assignment: CDR1 SGHTA and CDR2 FQGNSA. The DNA of the CDR3 is TGTGCCAGCAGCCGACTCCGGAACCTTGGCGGCGATACGCAGTATTTT. Translated: CASSRLRNLGGDTQYF.

This clonotype was seen many times. The chain carries TRBV12-3 or TRBV12-4 and TRBJ1-4; 7 bases line up with TRBD1. The CDR3 runs to 14 residues. With 5 bases clipped from V and 5 bases from J, the junction kept 5 bases outside the gene matches. The CDR3 loop is CASSLGQLNEKLFF. DNA for the CDR3: TGTGCCAGCAGTCTGGGACAGTTGAATGAAAAACTGTTTTTT.

This clonotype was observed a handful of times. The J gene is TRBJ2-7, the V gene TRBV12-3 or TRBV12-4, with D possibly being TRBD1 or TRBD2 (5 bases each). Trimming stripped 8 bases from V and 2 bases from J, with 16 bases between. The CDR3 is 14 residues long. This CDR3 reads CASRAGTATYEQYF. The CDR3 DNA reads TGTGCCAGCCGAGCCGGGACGGCCACCTACGAGCAGTACTTC.